This is a list of T cell receptor beta chains from one sample in a study of graft-versus-host responses after intestinal transplantation. Method: immunoSEQ multiplex PCR; TCRdb's copy keeps in-frame clones and lacks some. In the table there are about 88,000 clones, roughly 90% of which are singletons. Their recognized antigens are unknown. This specimen was unstimulated CD4+ T cells sorted from spleen or lymph node cells, taken before intestinal transplant. These receptors all stem from a human donor who received an intestinal transplant. Both conserved end residues are trimmed from each CDR3.

TRBV19 | ASSQGGREKLF
TRBV5-1 | ASSRGPGTGPSPLH
TRBV9 | ASSVGGGLNTGELF
TRBV7-7 | ASSRTGNTGELF
TRBV5-5 | ASSLIWFGHSGGYT
TRBV19 | ASSIWGESSGPQH
TRBV5-8 | ASSFGQTDGGELF
TRBV9 | ASSGSSAQGTTQY
TRBV11-2 | ASNFPGYEQY
TRBV20-1 | SAHTGDEQY
TRBV15 | ATSRDLAYEAF
TRBV29-1 | SVGRGREIYNEQF
TRBV5-1 | ASSPDRAYEQY
TRBV19 | ASRIAWATYSNQPQH
TRBV10-3 | AIRDGGLQETQY
TRBV7-9 | ASSLLPFEAF
TRBV5-3 | ARSLRLEETQY
TRBV19 | ASSIGPGRDSHGYT
TRBV7-8 | ASSLDRVGLGTEAF
TRBV11-1 | ASSSGRVLSTDTQY
TRBV7-2 | ASSLPSGQQFYGYT
TRBV18 | ASSLGQGASGNTIY
TRBV7-8 | ASSYTGGARNTEAF
TRBV27 | ASRQGGSGNTIY
TRBV6-6 | ASSYPDRGHEQY
TRBV5-1 | ASSFQGEDYGYT
TRBV4-1 | ASSPGRGPQTQY
TRBV6-5 | ASSYGGETQY
TRBV19 | ASSIMQGYYGYT
TRBV7-9 | ASSPRASGPYNEQF
TRBV6-6 | ASSYAGGSGNTIY
TRBV7-9 | AGGGGEGYGYT
TRBV18 | ASSPGTGGSDTQY
TRBV10-2 | ASFHSRNQPQH
TRBV6-1 | ASRGGRITNQPQH
TRBV27 | ASSPEGVYGYT
TRBV18 | ASSPRQGGTEAF
TRBV5-1 | ASSFREVNTEAF
TRBV5-6 | ASSQRGGMGLDEQF
TRBV5-1 | ASSYDRLYEQY
TRBV5-1 | ASSRQGAVSSYEQY
TRBV10-1 | ASKGAGSTYEQY
TRBV2 | ASGTGTNTGELF
TRBV7-9 | ASTLRTSGGAGEQF
TRBV2 | ARKTSEAEAF
TRBV6-1 | ASSGGGQY
TRBV7-6 | ASSLGTGFVDTQY
TRBV5-1 | ASSLGASGVTDTQY
TRBV10-3 | AAFSGTGGDGYT
TRBV9 | ASSRLAGPGDTQY
TRBV4-2 | ASSQTGGVTEAF
TRBV6-5 | ASSLGRELF
TRBV15 | ATSRGRTGDDNEKLF
TRBV10-2 | ASSEPLLGEQY
TRBV29-1 | SVGTGVGYEQY